Each of the 7 T cell receptor beta chains below was sequenced from the same sample in a study of T-cell memory formation after mild COVID-19. MiXCR, applied by TCRdb to the 5' RACE reads, yields one record per CDR3 protein. The sample holds about 400,000 distinct CDR3 sequences, about 25% seen once. The sample comprised PBMCs or a T cell subset sorted from them (not recorded which). The origin of the receptors is an adult woman who had mild COVID-19 (a few samples of this study predate the infection). Cell type and time point are not known.

This chain links TRBV29-1 with TRBJ2-7, with 10 bases matching TRBD1. Germline values: CDR1 SQVTM, CDR2 ANQGSEA. The CDR3 loop spans 14 amino acids. Trimming removed 3 bases from V and 8 bases from J; junction bases left unmatched: 10. The CDR3 is CSVDWGTGAKQQYF. The CDR3 nucleotides read TGCAGCGTTGATTGGGGGACAGGGGCTAAGCAGCAGTACTTC.

The gene calls are TRBV12-3 or TRBV12-4 and TRBJ2-6; a weak D match, TRBD2 (6 bases). Trimming shortened V by 3 bases and J by 2 bases, and 8 bases separated the two germline ends. This CDR3 is built from 15 residues. The CDR3 DNA reads as TGTGCCAGCAGTTTTACGGGGGCTGGGGCCAACGTCCTGACTTTC. Encoded protein: CASSFTGAGANVLTF.

V usage is TRBV5-5 and J usage is TRBJ1-1; the D is unclear. The CDR3 totals 13 residues. With 0 bases removed from V and 3 bases from J, the gap between germline ends came to 6 bases. Germline values: CDR1 SGHKS, CDR2 YYEKEE (reference sequence). DNA of the CDR3: TGTGCCAGCAGCTTGGATCGGTACACTGAAGCTTTCTTT. Translating gives CASSLDRYTEAFF.

The chain carries TRBV24-1 and TRBJ2-3; D unclear. Trimming stripped 4 bases from V and 6 bases from J, with 4 bases between. CDR3 length: 11 amino acids. Germline CDR1 is KGHDR and CDR2 is SFDVKD. The CDR3 DNA reads as TGTGCCACCAGTGAAGTGGATACGCAGTATTTT. This codes for CATSEVDTQYF.

This clonotype was counted only a few times. This sequence joins TRBV6-6 and TRBJ1-6; TRBD1 agrees at 10 bases. This CDR3 comprises 17 residues. V shed 0 bases and J 10 bases; nucleotides not matched to a gene: 9. Germline V CDR1 and CDR2: MNHNY, SVGAGI (reference sequence). CDR3 region: CASSYSRAGTGVSPLHF. The CDR3 DNA is TGTGCCAGCAGTTACTCTCGCGCCGGGACAGGGGTCTCACCCCTCCACTTT.

This clonotype was seen many times. The rearrangement links TRBV2 to TRBJ2-7; 7 bases line up with TRBD1. After removal of 2 bases from V and 1 base from J, the junction contained 2 bases not matched to a gene. The CDR3 has 14 residues. Germline-derived CDR1 and CDR2 are SNHLY and FYNNEI. CDR3 region: CASSEQGESYEQYF. As DNA, the CDR3 is TGTGCCAGCAGTGAACAGGGGGAGTCCTACGAGCAGTACTTC.

CDR3 region: CSARALRGSLHYEQYF. The CDR3 DNA sequence: TGCAGTGCTAGAGCCCTCAGGGGCAGCTTGCACTACGAGCAGTACTTC. V and J are TRBV20-1 and TRBJ2-7; perhaps TRBD1 as D (6 bases). V lost 1 base to trimming and J lost 3 bases, with 19 bases between them. This CDR3 is built from 16 residues. CDR1 is DFQATT, CDR2 SNEGSKA, per germline (reference sequence).